One and the same sample provided the 32 T cell receptor beta chains below, sequenced in a study of molecular identifiers for immune sequencing clone quantification. TCRdb re-called the PCR reads through MiXCR, storing one row per CDR3 protein. The table has approximately 550,000 distinct CDR3 sequences, roughly 23% seen once. Sequenced: naive CD8+ T cells from blood, with Jurkat cell RNA spiked in. As to subset: FACS-sorted CD8+CD4-CCR7+CD45RA+ naive T cells. Receptor source: a human donor in good health. Some libraries in this study had Jurkat cell RNA spiked in.

This clonotype was counted once. Given a much more abundant clone one base away, this may be a read error. J is TRBJ2-7 and V is TRBV4-2, with a weak D call TRBD2 (5 bases). There are 15 residues in the CDR3. Germline-derived CDR1 and CDR2 are LGHNA and YNFKEQ. The V end was cut by 3 bases, the J end by 6 bases, with 18 bases between. Here the CDR3 DNA reads TGTGCCAGCAGCCAGGACTTGTCGGCCGCCTGCGAGCAGTACTTC. Residues: CASSQDLSAACEQYF.

This clonotype was seen many times. The genes are TRBV7-6 and TRBJ2-6, with 11 bases that match TRBD1. CDR3 length equals 19 residues. The V gene end was trimmed by 6 bases and the J gene end by 0 bases; junction bases not matched to a gene: 10. CDR1 is SGHVS and CDR2 is FNYEAQ in the germline V gene. This CDR3 reads CASRRTGGSRYSGANVLTF. The CDR3 DNA reads as TGTGCCAGCAGAAGGACAGGGGGCTCCCGCTACTCTGGGGCCAACGTCCTGACTTTC. The whole variable domain, remainder taken from reference TRBV7-6 and TRBJ2-6, is GAGVSQSPRYKVTKRGQDVALRCDPISGHVSLYWYRQALGQGPEFLTYFNYEAQQDKSGLPNDRFSAERPEGSISTLTIQRTEQRDSAMYRCASRRTGGSRYSGANVLTFGAGSRLTVL.

This chain links TRBV7-2 with TRBJ1-5; unclear D gene. Germline V CDR1 and CDR2: SGHTA, FQGNSA. V lost 1 base and J 0 bases, leaving 13 bases between the germline ends. The CDR3 loop spans 17 amino acids. CDR3 sequence (DNA): TGTGCCAGCAGCTTAGGAGGAGGGTATTATAGCAATCAGCCCCAGCATTTT. Translating gives CASSLGGGYYSNQPQHF.

This clonotype was detected ten times or more. The rearrangement links TRBV19 to TRBJ1-1; no clear D gene. Germline CDR1 LNHDA, CDR2 SQIVND (reference sequence). The CDR3 covers 13 residues. Trimming removed 9 bases at V and 0 bases at J, with 11 bases between. The chain's CDR3 is CASSQGMNTEAFF. CDR3 nucleotides: TGTGCCAGCAGCCAAGGAATGAACACTGAAGCTTTCTTT.

This clonotype was counted many times. As DNA, the CDR3 is TGCGCCAGCAGCCAAGATTTCTTGAACACTGAAGCTTTCTTT. Amino acid sequence: CASSQDFLNTEAFF. This rearrangement joins TRBV4-1 to TRBJ1-1; D is ambiguous. The CDR3 sequence is 14 residues long. Germline CDR1 MGHRA, CDR2 YSYEKL. V was cut by 0 bases and J by 0 bases, with 5 bases left in between.

The V gene is TRBV20-1, the J gene TRBJ2-1; D remains ambiguous. The CDR3 has 15 amino acids. Per germline, CDR1 DFQATT and CDR2 SNEGSKA (reference sequence). The V gene lost 0 bases and the J gene lost 8 bases, with 17 bases spanning the gap. Written as DNA, the CDR3 is TGCAGTGCTAGAGATGTGAGTAGTAGCAGGTATGAGCAGTTCTTC. This sequence encodes CSARDVSSSRYEQFF.

This chain connects TRBV12-3 or TRBV12-4 to TRBJ2-1; TRBD2 matches at 8 bases. Germline trimming cut 5 bases from V and 7 bases from J; bases unmatched to any gene: 10. The CDR3 runs to 15 residues. The CDR3 is CASSRSGGTFNEQFF. The CDR3 DNA reads TGTGCCAGCAGTAGAAGCGGGGGCACCTTTAATGAGCAGTTCTTC.

This clonotype was counted only a few times. The V gene is TRBV30, the J gene TRBJ1-5; perhaps TRBD1 as D (5 bases). The CDR3 loop spans 14 amino acids. V lost 4 bases and J lost 6, with 16 bases in between. In germline, CDR1 is GTSNPN, CDR2 SVGIG (reference sequence). The CDR3 DNA reads TGTGCCTGGACTATAGGGCAGGGAAGTCAGCCCCAGCATTTT. Protein sequence: CAWTIGQGSQPQHF.

This clonotype was picked up many times. Here the CDR3 reads CASSEAWGAQETQYF. CDR3 DNA sequence: TGTGCCAGCAGTGAAGCATGGGGGGCCCAAGAGACCCAGTACTTC. This chain uses TRBV2 with TRBJ2-5; D may correspond to TRBD1 or TRBD2 (6 bases each). CDR1 is SNHLY, CDR2 FYNNEI, per germline. The CDR3 loop spans 15 amino acids. V was clipped by 0 bases and J by 1 base, with 9 bases between them.

This clonotype was counted between two and nine times. The chain employs TRBV1 and TRBJ1-6; the tabulated D call, TRBD1, remains unverified against the DNA. TRBV1 has pseudogene status. CDR3 length: 20 residues. The CDR3 coding sequence is TGCACCAGCAGCCAAACCGGGACAGAAATTTCGAGCTCCTATAATTCACCCCTCCACTTT. It translates to CTSSQTGTEISSSYNSPLHF.

This clonotype was picked up a small number of times. This chain connects TRBV7-2 to TRBJ2-1; D not certain. Trimming removed 3 bases at V and 9 bases at J, with 9 bases between. The CDR3 has 12 residues. Looked up from germline, CDR1 is SGHTA and CDR2 is FQGNSA. The CDR3 DNA is TGTGCCAGCAGCTTTTTAGGGTTTGAGCAGTTCTTC. Residues: CASSFLGFEQFF.

Concerning this clonotype itself: A junction end diverges from the germline sequence, so it may reflect a read error. The genes are TRBV27 and TRBJ2-3, with TRBD1 matching over 11 bases. The CDR3 is made up of 16 amino acids. Per germline, CDR1 MNHEY and CDR2 SMNVEV (reference sequence). The CDR3 DNA reads as TGTGCCAGCAGTCCACTGGGACAGGGGGGAGGAGATACGCAGTGTTTT. Translation: CASSPLGQGGGDTQCF.

This clonotype was seen only a few times. This sequence joins TRBV6-6 and TRBJ1-6; possibly TRBD1 for D (5 bases). The CDR3 extends over 16 amino acids. Per the germline V gene, CDR1 is MNHNY and CDR2 is SVGAGI (reference sequence). The V gene lost 2 bases and the J gene lost 2 bases, with 10 bases spanning the gap. CDR3 amino acids: CASSYVRDPYNSPLHF. DNA for the CDR3: TGTGCCAGCAGTTACGTCCGGGACCCCTATAATTCACCCCTCCACTTT.

This rearrangement joins TRBV5-1 to TRBJ1-1; the D is unclear. CDR1 and CDR2 (germline): SGHRS, YFSETQ. This CDR3 has 13 amino acids. The V end lost 3 bases, the J end lost 5 bases, and 11 bases lay between the germline ends. The DNA of the CDR3 is TGCGCCAGCAGCTATCTCCCGGAGACTGAAGCTTTCTTT. Translating gives CASSYLPETEAFF.

A note on this clonotype: A single base separates this from a much larger clone, so it may be a read error. The chain couples TRBV2 to TRBJ2-7, with 7 bases lining up with TRBD2. The CDR3 length is 12 residues. CDR1 is SNHLY, CDR2 FYNNEI, per germline. The CDR3 loop reads CVSSEWAGEEYF. In nucleotides, the CDR3 is TGTGTCAGCAGTGAATGGGCGGGAGAGGAGTACTTC.

The sample holds a few counts of this clonotype. V and J are TRBV20-1 and TRBJ2-7, with 11 bases aligning to TRBD1. After removal of 1 base from V and 0 bases from J, the junction contained 14 bases not matched to a gene. Germline assignment: CDR1 DFQATT and CDR2 SNEGSKA (reference sequence). This CDR3 contains 19 residues. In DNA form, the CDR3 reads TGCAGTGCTAGAGGCCTACGGACAGGGGGCCCCCCATTCTCCTACGAGCAGTACTTC. The encoded protein is CSARGLRTGGPPFSYEQYF.

About this clonotype: A much larger clone lies one base from this, so it may be a read error. The chain links TRBV7-8 to TRBJ2-1; 14 nucleotides agree with TRBD2. CDR1 and CDR2 (germline): SGHVS, FQNEAQ. The CDR3 contains 19 residues. The CDR3, as DNA: TGTGCCAGCAGCCGACGGACTAGCGGGGGGTCCCAAACCTACAATGAGCGGTTCTTC. Amino acid sequence: CASSRRTSGGSQTYNERFF.

This clonotype appeared many times. The chain links TRBV4-1 to TRBJ1-2; no clear D. CDR1 is MGHRA, CDR2 YSYEKL, per germline. The CDR3 extends over 13 amino acids. V lost 1 base and J 8 bases, leaving 11 bases between the germline ends. The CDR3 nucleotides read TGCGCCAGCAGCCAAGTTTCGTTGGCGGGCTACACCTTC. Amino acids: CASSQVSLAGYTF.

In regard to this clonotype: Being one base from a much bigger clone, this may be a read error. The chain employs TRBV7-9 and TRBJ1-5; D uncertain. The V gene lost 5 bases and the J gene lost 0 bases, with 11 bases spanning the gap. This CDR3 is 15 amino acids long. CDR1 and CDR2 (germline): SEHNR, FQNEAQ (reference sequence). The CDR3 DNA is TGTGCCAGCAGCACCAGTGTTACTAGCAATCAGCCCCAGCATTTT. It codes for CASSTSVTSNQPQHF.

The rearrangement links TRBV7-9 to TRBJ2-7, with D possibly being TRBD1 (5 bases). V was pared by 3 bases and J by 2 bases, with 11 bases between. The CDR3 is 14 residues long. In germline, CDR1 is SEHNR, CDR2 FQNEAQ (reference sequence). The chain's CDR3 is CASSLTVSPYEQYF. The CDR3, as DNA: TGTGCCAGCAGCTTGACAGTTTCTCCCTACGAGCAGTACTTC.

This clonotype has a handful of counts. The rearrangement joins TRBV9 to TRBJ1-2; 7 bases match TRBD1. V shed 0 bases, J shed 0 bases, and the junction held 8 bases outside the gene matches. Germline loops: CDR1 SGDLS, CDR2 YYNGEE. The CDR3 spans 17 residues. CDR3 bases: TGTGCCAGCAGCGTAGAGGCTGGGACAGACACTAACTATGGCTACACCTTC. It codes for CASSVEAGTDTNYGYTF.

This clonotype was observed many times. J is TRBJ1-5 and V is TRBV11-2, with a possible D match to TRBD1 (6 bases). Germline assignment: CDR1 SGHAT and CDR2 FQNNGV. The CDR3 runs to 14 residues. V was clipped by 2 bases and J by 7 bases, with 12 bases between them. The CDR3 DNA sequence: TGTGCCAGCAGCTTACAGGGGTTCGGACAGCCCCAGCATTTT. Translation gives CASSLQGFGQPQHF.

This clonotype has a count of ten or more. The J gene is TRBJ1-1, the V gene TRBV15; D uncertain. This CDR3 spans 16 amino acids. CDR1 is LNHNV, CDR2 YYDKDF, per germline (reference sequence). Trimming removed 5 bases from V and 2 bases from J, with 18 bases in between. The CDR3 reads CATSPLLDGSNTEAFF. The CDR3 DNA is TGTGCCACCAGCCCCCTATTAGACGGATCAAACACTGAAGCTTTCTTT.

This clonotype was picked up a small number of times. The chain links TRBV11-2 to TRBJ2-2, with D maybe TRBD2 (6 bases). V lost 2 bases and J lost 3, with 16 bases in between. The CDR3 totals 17 residues. Germline V CDR1 and CDR2: SGHAT, FQNNGV. This chain's CDR3 is CASSLWRGVADTGELFF. The CDR3 bases are TGTGCCAGCAGCTTATGGCGCGGGGTGGCGGACACCGGGGAGCTGTTTTTT.

This rearrangement joins TRBV5-8 to TRBJ2-6, with 8 bases aligning to TRBD1. Trimming took 0 bases from V and 0 from J; bases not matched to a gene: 5. There are 18 residues in the CDR3. Germline V lookup: CDR1 SGHTS, CDR2 YDEGEE. CDR3 bases: TGTGCCAGCAGCTTGGCGGACAGGGTCCACTCTGGGGCCAACGTCCTGACTTTC. The encoded protein is CASSLADRVHSGANVLTF. The full variable domain, with the rest looked up from reference TRBV5-8 and TRBJ2-6, is EAGVTQSPTHLIKTRGQQATLRCSPISGHTSVYWYQQALGLGLQFLLWYDEGEERNRGNFPPRFSGRQFPNYSSELNVNALELEDSALYLCASSLADRVHSGANVLTFGAGSRLTVL.

The chain employs TRBV11-2 and TRBJ1-5, with TRBD1 as a possible D gene (6 bases). CDR1 is SGHAT and CDR2 is FQNNGV in the germline V gene. The CDR3 runs 17 residues. With 0 bases removed from V and 9 bases from J, the gap between germline ends came to 21 bases. In nucleotides, the CDR3 is TGTGCCAGCAGCTTAGAGTCGGGGACACGAACAGAGCGGCCCCAGCATTTT. It translates to CASSLESGTRTERPQHF.

The sample holds a few counts of this clonotype. The chain couples TRBV12-3 or TRBV12-4 to TRBJ2-3; D is unresolved. The CDR3 is 12 residues long. Trimming pared 7 bases from V and 1 base from J, leaving 6 bases between. The chain's CDR3 is CASTSRTDTQYF. The DNA for the CDR3 is TGTGCCAGCACCTCCCGCACAGATACGCAGTATTTT.

This clonotype was detected a few times. The chain links TRBV5-6 to TRBJ2-2; weak D call: TRBD2 (7 bases). Trimming cost V 3 bases and J 4 bases, with 22 bases left between them. Per the germline V gene, CDR1 is SGHDT and CDR2 is YYEEEE. This CDR3 is built from 18 residues. The CDR3 DNA follows: TGTGCCAGCAGCTGGGATCAGAGTCGGGGGGCCGGCACCGGGGAGCTGTTTTTT. Translated: CASSWDQSRGAGTGELFF.

This clonotype was recorded many times. The chain combines TRBV7-9 with TRBJ2-3, with D hard to call. V lost 2 bases and J 2 bases, leaving 20 bases between the germline ends. Germline lookup yields CDR1 SEHNR and CDR2 FQNEAQ (reference sequence). This CDR3 region has 18 residues. In DNA form, the CDR3 reads TGTGCCAGCAGCTTAAGCCGCATAGTAGTACCCGACACAGATACGCAGTATTTT. Residues: CASSLSRIVVPDTDTQYF.

About this clonotype: A clone one base away is much larger, so this may be a read error. The chain links TRBV6-5 to TRBJ2-7, with unresolved D. The CDR3 has 12 amino acids. V shed 6 bases and J shed 12 bases, with 18 bases lying between them. The germline V gene encodes CDR1 MNHEY and CDR2 SVGAGI. The CDR3 DNA follows: TGTGCCAGCAGGGACGGGCTGGGAAGGCGGTACTTC. It yields the protein CASRDGLGRRYF.

Regarding this clonotype: At one end, the junction sequence differs from germline, possibly due to a read error. The chain employs TRBV30 and TRBJ1-1; a weak D match, TRBD1 (5 bases). The CDR3 is 12 residues long. Germline V gene sequence: CDR1 GTSNPN, CDR2 SVGIG (reference sequence). The CDR3 nucleotides are TGTTCCTGGAGCTTAGAGGGGTCTGAAGCTTTCTTT. This sequence encodes CSWSLEGSEAFF.

In its sample, this clonotype was seen many times. The J gene is TRBJ1-5, the V gene TRBV6-6, with 9 bases aligning to TRBD1. V lost 6 bases, J lost 4 bases, and 4 bases stayed unmatched. Germline-derived CDR1 and CDR2 are MNHNY and SVGAGI (reference sequence). This CDR3 contains 14 residues. In nucleotides, the CDR3 is TGTGCCAGCAGGGAGGACAGGGGAAATCAGCCCCAGCATTTT. This sequence encodes CASREDRGNQPQHF.